This T cell receptor beta chain was obtained from a study of CD8 T cells in Susac syndrome. Blood CD8+ and CD4+ T cells underwent high-throughput TCR beta sequencing. TEMRA cells were FACS-enriched, and CD8+ and CD4+ T cells were isolated negatively. Reverse transcription of about 0.5 to 1 ug RNA was carried out with random hexamers. The TCR beta CDR3 was amplified by immunoSEQ multiplex PCR across 54 Vbeta, 13 Jbeta. TCRdb ran MiXCR on the immunoSEQ multiplex PCR reads and lists one entry per CDR3 protein. The table has 230,000 or so distinct CDR3 sequences, roughly 96% seen once. The germline V gene has CDR1 SGHRS and CDR2 YFSETQ. This CDR3 region has 16 residues. Trimming stripped 5 bases from V and 4 bases from J, with 16 bases between.

This sequence originates from a human donor with multiple sclerosis. V is TRBV5-1 and J is TRBJ2-6; D ambiguous. Sequenced material: CD4+ T cells from PBMCs. CDR3 sequence reads: CASRWTETSGANVLTF. The CDR3 bases are TGCGCCAGCAGGTGGACGGAGACCTCCGGGGCCAACGTCCTGACTTTC.